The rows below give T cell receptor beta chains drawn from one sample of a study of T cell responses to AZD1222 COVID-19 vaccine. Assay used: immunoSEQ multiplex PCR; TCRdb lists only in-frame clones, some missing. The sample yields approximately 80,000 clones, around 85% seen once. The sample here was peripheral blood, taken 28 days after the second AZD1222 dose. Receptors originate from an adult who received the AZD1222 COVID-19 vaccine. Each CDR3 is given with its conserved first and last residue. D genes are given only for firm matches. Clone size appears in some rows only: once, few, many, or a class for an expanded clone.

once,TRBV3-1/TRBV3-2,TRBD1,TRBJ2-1,TGTGCCAGCAGCCCACCCGATGGGACAGGTAACTGCTCCTACAATGAGCAGTTCTTC,CASSPPDGTGNCSYNEQFF
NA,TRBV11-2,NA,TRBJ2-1,TGTGCCAGCCGGAGGAACTCCTACAATGAGCAGTTCTTC,CASRRNSYNEQFF
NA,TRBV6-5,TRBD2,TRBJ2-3,TGTGCCAGCAGCATGACTAGCGGGGGGTCAGATACGCAGTATTTT,CASSMTSGGSDTQYF
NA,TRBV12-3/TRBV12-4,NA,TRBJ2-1,TGTGCCAGCAGTCTCTGGAGGGACAATGAGCAGTTCTTC,CASSLWRDNEQFF
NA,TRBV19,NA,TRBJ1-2,TGTGCCAGTAGTGCCTCAGGGGTCGATGGCTACACCTTC,CASSASGVDGYTF
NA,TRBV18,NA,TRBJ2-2,TGTGCCAGCTCTCTATCGGGGGACAACACCGGGGAGCTGTTTTTT,CASSLSGDNTGELFF
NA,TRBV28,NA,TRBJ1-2,TGTGCCAGCAGTTTGTACAGGGCGCGCGGCTACACCTTC,CASSLYRARGYTF
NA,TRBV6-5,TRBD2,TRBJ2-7,TGTGCCAGCAGTTACTCGACTAGCGGGAGTCGCGAGCAGTACTTC,CASSYSTSGSREQYF
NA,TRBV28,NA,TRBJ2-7,TGTGCCAGCAGCTCCCCCGCCCCCTACGAGCAGTACTTC,CASSSPAPYEQYF
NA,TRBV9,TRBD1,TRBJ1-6,TGTGCCAATCCCCGGGACAGCTATAATTCACCCCTCCACTTT,CANPRDSYNSPLHF
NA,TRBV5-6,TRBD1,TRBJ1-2,TGTGCCAGCAGTCCCTGGACAGGGGAGGGACTCTATGGCTACACCTTC,CASSPWTGEGLYGYTF
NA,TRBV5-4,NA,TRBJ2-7,TGTGCCAGCAGCTTAGGGGGAGGGCCCTCCTACGAGCAGTACTTC,CASSLGGGPSYEQYF
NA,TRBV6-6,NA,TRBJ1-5,TGTGCCATCCGGGGCCATCAGGATAATCAGCCCCAGCATTTT,CAIRGHQDNQPQHF
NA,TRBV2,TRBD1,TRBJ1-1,TGTGCCGGGGGACAGGGGAACACTGAAGCTTTCTTT,CAGGQGNTEAFF
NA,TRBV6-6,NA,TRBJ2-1,TGTGCCAGCAGTTCCCCGGGGCCTCCCAATGAGCAGTTCTTC,CASSSPGPPNEQFF
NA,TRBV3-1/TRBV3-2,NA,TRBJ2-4,TGTGCCAGCAGCCAGCGCGTAAGGGGAAACATTCAGTACTTC,CASSQRVRGNIQYF